Shown below are 18 T cell receptor beta chains from a single sample sequenced in a study of blood T cell repertoires in COVID-19. The repertoire was sequenced with immunoSEQ multiplex PCR; TCRdb's copy has only in-frame clones and lacks some. The sample contains fewer than 50,000 clones, approximately 70% of which appear only once. Sequencing was performed on peripheral blood. Receptors were obtained from an elderly man with acute or convalescent COVID-19.

This chain connects TRBV5-8 to TRBJ2-1; perhaps TRBD1 as D (6 bases). This CDR3 region has 15 residues. The V end lost 4 bases, the J end lost 3 bases, and 14 bases lay between the germline ends. Germline V gene data show CDR1 as SGHTS and CDR2 as YDEGEE. CDR3 in amino acids: CASSPEQGNYNEQFF. For the CDR3, the DNA is TGTGCCAGCAGCCCCGAGCAGGGGAACTACAATGAGCAGTTCTTC.

The chain joins TRBV28 to TRBJ1-2; D is unresolved. V was pared by 3 bases and J by 0 bases, with 14 bases between. This CDR3 has 16 amino acids. Germline V gene data show CDR1 as MDHEN and CDR2 as SYDVKM. The CDR3 DNA sequence: TGTGCCAGCAGTTTTAAAAGAGGGTCCGCTAACTATGGCTACACCTTC. Residues: CASSFKRGSANYGYTF.

This chain connects TRBV28 to TRBJ1-2; TRBD1 matches 7 bases. V was pared by 4 bases and J by 4 bases, with 9 bases of the junction left unmatched. This CDR3 has 15 residues. Germline V gives CDR1 MDHEN, CDR2 SYDVKM. The CDR3 protein is CASSSSDRRSYGYTF. DNA for the CDR3: TGTGCCAGCAGTTCCTCGGACAGGAGGAGCTATGGCTACACCTTC.

The chain links TRBV10-3 to TRBJ1-1; unclear D gene. The CDR3 is made up of 13 amino acids. Trimming took 8 bases from V and 0 from J, leaving 10 bases between them. Germline V gives CDR1 ENHRY, CDR2 SYGVKD. The CDR3 sequence is CAIQKEVNTEAFF. As DNA, the CDR3 is TGTGCCATCCAAAAAGAGGTGAACACTGAAGCTTTCTTT.

The chain recombines TRBV5-1 with TRBJ1-5, with 9 bases identical to TRBD1. Germline V gene sequence: CDR1 SGHRS, CDR2 YFSETQ. The CDR3 is 15 residues long. Losses at the gene ends were 4 bases for V and 5 bases for J; bases not matched to a gene: 7. The CDR3 spells CASSLGTGNYQPQHF. The CDR3 bases are TGCGCCAGCAGCCTAGGGACAGGGAATTATCAGCCCCAGCATTTT.

This clone was seen a handful of times. The chain couples TRBV7-8 to TRBJ1-5; tentatively, D is TRBD1 (5 bases). The V gene's germline CDR1 is SGHVS and CDR2 FQNEAQ. V was pared by 4 bases and J by 1 base, with 17 bases between. The CDR3 sequence is 17 residues long. The CDR3 loop reads CASSSWGRGASNQPQHF. The CDR3 bases are TGTGCCAGCAGCTCCTGGGGGAGGGGCGCGAGCAATCAGCCCCAGCATTTT.

The CDR3 region has the DNA TGTGCCAGCAGCGTAGGGGTAGCGGGGTACAATGAGCAGTTCTTC. Amino acid sequence: CASSVGVAGYNEQFF. The chain links TRBV9 to TRBJ2-1; 8 nucleotides line up with TRBD2. Germline V gene lookup returns CDR1 SGDLS and CDR2 YYNGEE. V shed 0 bases and J 4 bases; nucleotides not matched to a gene: 3. The CDR3 runs to 15 residues.

The chain employs TRBV7-9 and TRBJ2-7; D is perhaps TRBD1 (5 bases). This CDR3 has 14 residues. V was shortened by 5 bases and J by 4 bases, with 15 bases between the two germline ends. Germline CDR1 and CDR2: SEHNR and FQNEAQ (reference sequence). CDR3 in amino acids: CASSHDSGFYEQYF. As DNA, the CDR3 is TGTGCCAGCAGCCACGACAGTGGGTTTTACGAGCAGTACTTC.

V usage is TRBV12-5 and J usage is TRBJ2-1; TRBD2 is a possible D gene (5 bases). This CDR3 comprises 15 residues. Germline loops: CDR1 LGHNT, CDR2 FRNRAP. The V end was cut by 1 base, the J end by 2 bases, with 9 bases between. The CDR3 reads CASGLGGVAYNEQFF. The DNA of the CDR3 is TGTGCTAGTGGTTTGGGGGGAGTCGCCTACAATGAGCAGTTCTTC.

A note on this clone: A junction boundary mismatches the germline segment, possibly from a read error. The chain couples TRBV7-2 to TRBJ2-1, with TRBD2 matching over 7 bases. CDR1 and CDR2 from the germline V gene are SGHTA and FQGNSA. The length of the CDR3 is 14 residues. Here the CDR3 reads CASSQSRDYYEQFF. Here the CDR3 DNA reads TGTGCCAGCAGCCAAAGCCGGGACTACTATGAGCAGTTCTTC.

The chain has TRBV5-1 and TRBJ2-2, with a tentative D call TRBD2 (6 bases). Germline V lookup: CDR1 SGHRS, CDR2 YFSETQ. The ends were cut back, 5 bases at V and 4 bases at J, with 12 bases in the middle. The CDR3 is 14 residues long. CDR3 loop: CASRASAGTGELFF. CDR3 coding DNA: TGCGCCAGCAGGGCTAGCGCCGGCACCGGGGAGCTGTTTTTT.

The genes are TRBV11-2 and TRBJ2-1; D remains ambiguous. The CDR3 contains 11 residues. V was cut by 6 bases and J by 4 bases, with 4 bases left in between. Germline CDR1 reads SGHAT; CDR2 reads FQNNGV. CDR3: CASSRYNEQFF. The CDR3 region has the DNA TGTGCCAGCAGTCGTTACAATGAGCAGTTCTTC.

This sequence joins TRBV28 and TRBJ2-1; the D gene is possibly TRBD1 (6 bases). This CDR3 spans 13 amino acids. Per germline, CDR1 MDHEN and CDR2 SYDVKM. The ends were cut back, 5 bases at V and 4 bases at J, with 9 bases in the middle. The CDR3 DNA sequence: TGTGCCAGCAGTAGAACAGGGTACAATGAGCAGTTCTTC. This encodes CASSRTGYNEQFF.

The table lists this clone with a count of one. The J gene is TRBJ2-3, the V gene TRBV3-1 (or the pseudogene TRBV3-2), with 11 bases that match TRBD1. The germline CDR1 and CDR2 sequences are LGHDT and YNNKEL (reference sequence). This CDR3 contains 16 residues. With V trimmed by 6 bases and J by 6 bases, 11 bases remained unmatched. This chain's CDR3 is CASRGSPGQGEDTQYF. The CDR3 DNA sequence: TGTGCCAGCAGGGGAAGCCCGGGACAGGGGGAGGATACGCAGTATTTT.

The gene calls are TRBV5-1 and TRBJ2-1; 7 bases map to TRBD2. The CDR3 loop spans 13 amino acids. Germline V gene data show CDR1 as SGHRS and CDR2 as YFSETQ. Trimming took 0 bases from V and 12 from J; bases not matched to a gene: 6. The CDR3 reads CASSLAEGLRQFF. The CDR3 coding sequence is TGCGCCAGCAGCTTGGCCGAGGGACTACGGCAGTTCTTC.

The V and J genes are TRBV7-9 and TRBJ1-2, with a weak D call TRBD1 (5 bases). This CDR3 is 15 amino acids long. The germline gives CDR1 SEHNR, CDR2 FQNEAQ (reference sequence). The ends were cut back, 7 bases at V and 2 bases at J, with 17 bases in the middle. For the CDR3, the DNA is TGTGCCAGCAACTTGGGCAGTAGACAGAACTATGGCTACACCTTC. Residues: CASNLGSRQNYGYTF.

V and J are TRBV19 and TRBJ2-1, with D possibly being TRBD1 (6 bases). The V and J ends lost 0 bases and 12 bases respectively, with 18 bases between them. This CDR3 is 15 amino acids long. The germline gives CDR1 LNHDA, CDR2 SQIVND (reference sequence). The DNA of the CDR3 is TGTGCCAGTAGTATAGACGGGACCCCCCTCAGGGGGCAGTTCTTC. Protein sequence: CASSIDGTPLRGQFF.

This clone has a handful of counts. The genes are TRBV5-5 and TRBJ2-3; D is undetermined. Germline V gene lookup returns CDR1 SGHKS and CDR2 YYEKEE (reference sequence). Trimming stripped 1 base from V and 1 base from J, with 13 bases between. CDR3 length equals 16 residues. The CDR3 region has the DNA TGTGCCAGCAGCTTGAGTCAGGAATTTGGCACAGATACGCAGTATTTT. Translating it yields CASSLSQEFGTDTQYF.